A selection of T cell receptor beta chains follows, all from one sample in a study of cytomegalovirus exposure and HLA in healthy donors. The protocol was immunoSEQ multiplex PCR, while the TCRdb copy is restricted to in-frame clones and leaves out a portion. The table records 55,000 to 70,000 clones, approximately 63% of them present only once. Sequenced material: PBMCs. The receptor source for this set is a woman aged 60-75 years in good health and CMV-seropositive. CDR3s include the opening cysteine and the closing phenylalanine or tryptophan. The D gene is left open where the match is weak. Size is stated for part of the rows, as once, few or many counts, or as a class when the clone is expanded.

D gene	V gene	J gene	clone size	CDR3 protein	CDR3 DNA
-	TRBV19	TRBJ1-1	-	CASSMTPNTEAFF	TGTGCCAGTAGTATGACACCGAACACTGAAGCTTTCTTT
TRBD1	TRBV27	TRBJ1-5	-	CASSLDRGYQPQHF	TGTGCCAGCAGTTTAGACAGGGGTTACCAGCCCCAGCATTTT
-	TRBV5-1	TRBJ1-1	-	CASRPVGGTEAFF	TGCGCCAGCAGACCGGTGGGGGGCACTGAAGCTTTCTTT
TRBD2	TRBV7-8	TRBJ2-5	-	CASSAWPGLAGGPLGETQYF	TGTGCCAGCAGCGCCTGGCCGGGACTAGCGGGGGGGCCTCTGGGCGAGACCCAGTACTTC
-	TRBV4-2	TRBJ1-1	-	CASSQVGQTVDTEAFF	TGTGCCAGCAGCCAAGTAGGACAGACGGTCGACACTGAAGCTTTCTTT
-	TRBV9	TRBJ1-1	-	CASSAPAHMNTEAFF	TGTGCCAGCAGCGCGCCTGCCCACATGAACACTGAAGCTTTCTTT
TRBD1	TRBV10-3	TRBJ1-2	-	CAISASGGDREGGYTF	TGTGCCATCAGTGCCTCCGGGGGGGACAGGGAAGGAGGCTACACCTTC
TRBD1	TRBV23-1	TRBJ2-1	-	CANPGTGLNEQFF	TGCGCCAACCCCGGGACAGGCCTCAATGAGCAGTTCTTC
-	TRBV7-2	TRBJ1-1	-	CASSPTHDRLTEAFF	TGTGCCAGCAGCCCCACCCACGACCGACTCACTGAAGCTTTCTTT
TRBD2	TRBV5-4	TRBJ2-3	-	CASSFPGTRGTDTQYF	TGTGCCAGCAGCTTCCCCGGGACTAGAGGAACAGATACGCAGTATTTT
-	TRBV5-1	TRBJ1-2	-	CASSLGGRQVAVGDYGYTF	TGCGCCAGCAGCCTGGGGGGGCGCCAGGTAGCCGTAGGGGACTATGGCTACACCTTC
TRBD2	TRBV11-2	TRBJ2-5	-	CASSFTSGGAQETQYF	TGTGCCAGCAGCTTTACTAGCGGGGGGGCCCAAGAGACCCAGTACTTC
TRBD1	TRBV7-9	TRBJ2-6	-	CASSLQGAGANVLTF	TGTGCCAGCAGCTTACAGGGGGCTGGGGCCAACGTCCTGACTTTC
-	TRBV5-1	TRBJ2-1	-	CASSLIPSGANEQFF	TGCGCCAGCAGCTTGATACCCTCGGGAGCCAATGAGCAGTTCTTC
-	TRBV15	TRBJ1-5	once	CATSRDRAGNSNQPQHF	TGTGCCACCAGCAGAGATCGCGCGGGGAATAGCAATCAGCCCCAGCATTTT
-	TRBV7-2	TRBJ2-7	-	CASSLALVSVTATYEQYF	TGTGCCAGCAGCTTAGCGTTAGTATCGGTTACAGCTACCTACGAGCAGTACTTC
-	TRBV27	TRBJ2-7	-	CASSLATGSSYEQYF	TGTGCCAGCAGTTTGGCGACGGGATCCTCCTACGAGCAGTACTTC
-	TRBV30	TRBJ1-1	-	CAWSGPGGEAFF	TGTGCCTGGAGTGGCCCCGGGGGGGAAGCTTTCTTT
-	TRBV5-1	TRBJ1-1	few	CASSLKAESLRDKNTEAFF	TGCGCCAGCAGCTTGAAGGCGGAGAGTCTCCGGGACAAGAACACTGAAGCTTTCTTT
-	TRBV9	TRBJ1-2	-	CASSGQGNYNYGYTF	TGTGCCAGCAGCGGGCAGGGAAATTATAACTATGGCTACACCTTC
-	TRBV18	TRBJ1-3	-	CASSPGTSGNTIYF	TGTGCCAGCTCGCCTGGGACATCTGGAAACACCATATATTTT
TRBD2	TRBV5-6	TRBJ2-7	-	CASSFWRGGSYEQYF	TGTGCCAGCAGCTTTTGGCGGGGGGGCTCCTACGAGCAGTACTTC
TRBD1	TRBV18	TRBJ1-2	-	CASSPLTGRDYGYTF	TGTGCCAGCTCACCATTGACAGGGCGAGACTATGGCTACACCTTC
-	TRBV7-2	TRBJ2-3	-	CASSLAHNRLDTQYF	TGTGCCAGCAGCTTAGCGCATAATCGGTTAGATACGCAGTATTTT
-	TRBV6-5	TRBJ1-6	-	CASSGSGRVNSPLHF	TGTGCCAGCAGTGGCAGCGGTCGTGTCAATTCACCCCTCCACTTT
-	TRBV10-3	TRBJ1-1	few	CAISENLGGFEAFF	TGTGCCATCAGTGAAAACTTGGGGGGGTTTGAAGCTTTCTTT
-	TRBV4-3	TRBJ1-4	few	CASSQDLEIPNEKLFF	TGCGCCAGCAGCCAAGATCTGGAGATACCCAATGAAAAACTGTTTTTT
TRBD1	TRBV18	TRBJ1-6	-	CASSQTGEGSPLHF	TGTGCCAGCTCGCAAACAGGGGAAGGGTCACCCCTCCACTTT
TRBD1	TRBV5-1	TRBJ1-2	-	CASSSGQGYYGYTF	TGCGCCAGCAGCTCGGGACAGGGTTACTATGGCTACACCTTC
-	TRBV7-9	TRBJ1-2	-	CASSLLAGDNYGYTF	TGTGCCAGCAGCTTACTAGCAGGGGATAACTATGGCTACACCTTC
-	TRBV6-6	TRBJ1-1	-	CASSYSRNTEAFF	TGTGCCAGCAGTTACAGCCGGAACACTGAAGCTTTCTTT
-	TRBV5-6	TRBJ2-4	few	CASSSILRGGPNIQYF	TGTGCCAGCAGCTCAATCCTCAGGGGTGGCCCGAACATTCAGTACTTC
TRBD1	TRBV6-5	TRBJ1-1	-	CASSGQGVDTEAFF	TGTGCCAGCAGTGGACAGGGGGTTGACACTGAAGCTTTCTTT
-	TRBV7-9	TRBJ2-7	-	CASSLGLRTDRTSYEQYF	TGTGCCAGCAGCTTAGGTCTGCGGACTGATCGGACTTCCTACGAGCAGTACTTC
-	TRBV7-6	TRBJ2-7	-	CASSLASGDEQYF	TGTGCCAGCAGCTTAGCATCCGGGGATGAGCAGTACTTC
-	TRBV11-2	TRBJ2-2	-	CASSLNSGNTGELFF	TGTGCCAGCAGCTTAAATTCGGGGAACACCGGGGAGCTGTTTTTT
-	TRBV7-9	TRBJ2-4	-	CASRANPTLLERENIQYF	TGTGCCAGCAGGGCAAACCCCACCTTACTGGAGCGGGAAAACATTCAGTACTTC
TRBD1	TRBV18	TRBJ1-5	-	CASSPGTGRNQPQHF	TGTGCCAGCTCACCCGGGACAGGGCGCAATCAGCCCCAGCATTTT
-	TRBV6-5	TRBJ1-1	-	CASSQWGEGNSEAFF	TGTGCCAGCAGTCAATGGGGGGAGGGGAACTCTGAAGCTTTCTTT
-	TRBV2	TRBJ2-7	-	CASGANRDEQYF	TGTGCCAGCGGAGCGAACAGGGACGAGCAGTACTTC
-	TRBV5-4	TRBJ2-3	-	CASSLIGQRSSTDTQYF	TGTGCCAGCAGCTTAATCGGACAGCGCTCTAGCACAGATACGCAGTATTTT
TRBD1	TRBV18	TRBJ1-2	once	CASSPGTAYGYTF	TGTGCCAGCTCACCGGGGACAGCCTATGGCTACACCTTC
-	TRBV2	TRBJ2-1	few	CASRALLESSYNEQFF	TGTGCCAGCAGGGCCTTGTTGGAGAGCTCCTACAATGAGCAGTTCTTC
-	TRBV5-6	TRBJ2-6	-	CASSLFSGISGANVLTF	TGTGCCAGCAGCTTGTTCAGCGGTATCTCTGGGGCCAACGTCCTGACTTTC
-	TRBV10-2	TRBJ2-1	few	CASSPWEGGGYEQFF	TGCGCCAGCAGTCCATGGGAGGGGGGGGGTTATGAGCAGTTCTTC